The T cell receptor beta chain under discussion was sequenced for a study of blood T cell repertoires in COVID-19. Study context: Sites in the United States, Italy and Spain provided acute and convalescent COVID-19 samples. The cDNA or gDNA used as material had been derived from T cells, B-cell-depleted T cells, or PBMCs.

The sample holds one count of this clone. Trimming took off 6 bases at V and 2 bases at J, with 18 bases between the two ends. Germline V gene sequence: CDR1 SQVTM, CDR2 ANQGSEA. The CDR3 contains 15 residues. In the original processing: Amplification from reference gene primers served as the basis for estimated nucleated cell counts. Assay: immunoSEQ multiplex PCR; the TCRdb copy retains only in-frame clones and omits some. Clone size and V and J calls were adopted from that table, with D and trimming inferred from the DNA. The sample lists about 100,000 clones; around four fifths were seen once. The sequence was obtained from a woman between 70 and 85 years old with acute or convalescent COVID-19. The genes are TRBV29-1 and TRBJ2-3, with TRBD1 as a possible D gene (6 bases). Sequenced input: peripheral blood. The CDR3 DNA follows: TGCAGCGTGACACAGGGAAGGGGCCCCACAGATACGCAGTATTTT. Translating gives CSVTQGRGPTDTQYF.